This entry lists 24 T cell receptor beta chains sequenced from one sample in a study of shared clonotypes between healthy human individuals. The table came from immunoSEQ multiplex PCR; TCRdb's copy has only in-frame clones and leaves some out. The sample records about half a million clones, roughly 80% being singletons. Sequencing was carried out using PBMCs. These receptors originate from a middle-aged woman in good health. Some clones in this sample may be carry-over from other donors' samples.

In regard to this clone: A far larger clone is one base from this, pointing to a likely read error. The same CDR3 arises from other DNA sequences in this sample as well. This chain links TRBV10-3 with TRBJ2-6, with TRBD1 matching over 7 bases. The length of the CDR3 is 15 residues. In germline, CDR1 is ENHRY, CDR2 SYGVKD. CDR3 sequence: CAISVRGPGANVLTF. The CDR3 DNA sequence: TGCGCCATCAGTGTGAGGGGGCCCGGGGCCAACGTCCTGACTTTC.

The CDR3 coding sequence is TGTGCCAGCAAACCAGCGGGATACAATGAGCAGTTCTTC. Translated, it gives CASKPAGYNEQFF. This chain joins TRBV28 and TRBJ2-1; 7 bases are shared with TRBD2. Germline lookup yields CDR1 MDHEN and CDR2 SYDVKM. Trimming cost V 7 bases and J 4 bases; bases outside gene matches: 4. The CDR3 is 13 residues long.

The chain employs TRBV7-9 and TRBJ1-1; possibly TRBD1 for D (5 bases). Germline CDR1 SEHNR, CDR2 FQNEAQ (reference sequence). V lost 5 bases to trimming and J lost 1 base, with 20 bases between them. This CDR3 is 17 amino acids long. CDR3 protein: CASSRRSSGGENTEAFF. In nucleotides, the CDR3 is TGTGCCAGCAGCCGCCGGTCCTCCGGGGGTGAGAACACTGAAGCTTTCTTT.

As concerns this clone: One end of the junction is discordant with germline, which a read error may explain. This chain joins TRBV30 and TRBJ1-2; D is undetermined. Looked up from germline, CDR1 is GTSNPN and CDR2 is SVGIG (reference sequence). The CDR3 sequence is 12 residues long. The CDR3 DNA reads as TGTGCCTGGGAACTTGGCCAAGGGCAGGTTAACTTC. Its translation is CAWELGQGQVNF.

The chain recombines TRBV28 with TRBJ2-7; 12 bases agree with TRBD2. V shed 2 bases and J 2 bases; nucleotides not matched to a gene: 13. Germline lookup yields CDR1 MDHEN and CDR2 SYDVKM. The CDR3 loop spans 19 amino acids. CDR3 sequence: CASSLGPPKTSGGPYEQYF. The DNA for the CDR3 is TGTGCCAGCAGTTTAGGCCCTCCCAAAACTAGCGGGGGGCCCTACGAGCAGTACTTC.

V and J are TRBV6-5 and TRBJ1-2, with D perhaps matching TRBD1 (6 bases). V dropped 4 bases and J dropped 8 bases, with 17 bases sitting between them. This CDR3 is 14 amino acids long. Germline loops: CDR1 MNHEY, CDR2 SVGAGI. CDR3 in DNA: TGTGCCAGCAGTTCACAGGGAAAACCGGCCGGCTACACCTTC. Amino acid sequence: CASSSQGKPAGYTF.

The rearrangement links TRBV28 to TRBJ1-1; a possible D gene is TRBD1 (5 bases). The V end lost 7 bases, the J end lost 4 bases, and 16 bases lay between the germline ends. Germline V gene lookup returns CDR1 MDHEN and CDR2 SYDVKM. This CDR3 region has 14 residues. The chain's CDR3 is CASTGKRGVTEAFF. The DNA of the CDR3 is TGTGCCAGCACGGGCAAACGAGGGGTCACTGAAGCTTTCTTT.

As for this clone: Other nucleotide sequences from this sample produce the same CDR3. This chain uses TRBV19 with TRBJ1-5; tentative D call: TRBD1 (6 bases). Germline lookup yields CDR1 LNHDA and CDR2 SQIVND (reference sequence). V was pared by 4 bases and J by 2 bases, with 9 bases between. The CDR3 loop spans 14 amino acids. The CDR3 nucleotides read TGTGCCAGTAGTAGATCAGGGGGCAATCAGCCCCAGCATTTT. Amino acids: CASSRSGGNQPQHF.

V usage is TRBV7-2 and J usage is TRBJ1-2, with a weak D call TRBD1 (6 bases). Germline CDR1 and CDR2: SGHTA and FQGNSA. This CDR3 comprises 13 residues. With 4 bases removed from V and 10 bases from J, the gap between germline ends came to 16 bases. The CDR3 bases are TGTGCCAGCAGCTGGGGACAAGTTCCTGTCTACACCTTC. Its translation: CASSWGQVPVYTF.

The chain carries TRBV5-1 and TRBJ2-3; D gene uncertain. The CDR3 consists of 14 residues. From germline, CDR1 is SGHRS and CDR2 YFSETQ. Trimming took off 3 bases at V and 0 bases at J, with 8 bases between the two ends. CDR3 in DNA: TGCGCCAGCAGCTGGTCGACCAGCACAGATACGCAGTATTTT. Translated, it gives CASSWSTSTDTQYF.

This clone was counted a single time. A far larger clone is off by one base, so a read error is likely. The chain carries TRBV4-2 and TRBJ2-7; tentatively, D is TRBD1 (6 bases). This CDR3 has 15 residues. Germline assignment: CDR1 LGHNA and CDR2 YNFKEQ. CDR3 nucleotide sequence: TGTGCCAGCAGCCAAACCCAGGGGAGCTCCTACAAGCAGTACTTC. It translates to CASSQTQGSSYKQYF.

This rearrangement joins TRBV28 to TRBJ2-6; 10 bases are a match to TRBD2. CDR3 length: 18 residues. J lost 0 bases, V lost 5 bases, and 7 bases had no gene match. The germline V gene encodes CDR1 MDHEN and CDR2 SYDVKM. The CDR3 nucleotides are TGTGCCAGCAGTCCGTCCCTAGCGGGGGACTCTGGGGCCAACGTCCTGACTTTC. Protein product: CASSPSLAGDSGANVLTF. Complete variable domain (other parts from reference TRBV28 and TRBJ2-6): DVKVTQSSRYLVKRTGEKVFLECVQDMDHENMFWYRQDPGLGLRLIYFSYDVKMKEKGDIPEGYSVSREKKERFSLILESASTNQTSMYLCASSPSLAGDSGANVLTFGAGSRLTVL.

The rearrangement joins TRBV2 to TRBJ2-5, with a tentative D call TRBD1 (6 bases). The CDR3 is 13 residues long. Trimming cost V 3 bases and J 5 bases, with 10 bases left between them. Germline CDR1 SNHLY, CDR2 FYNNEI. Written as DNA, the CDR3 is TGTGCCAGCAGTGAGGGGGCGCGGGAGACCCAGTACTTC. Protein: CASSEGARETQYF.

V and J are TRBV30 and TRBJ2-1, with D uncertain. The ends were cut back, 0 bases at V and 3 bases at J, with 15 bases in the middle. There are 16 residues in the CDR3. Germline V lookup: CDR1 GTSNPN, CDR2 SVGIG (reference sequence). Here the CDR3 reads CAWSVGWQAIYNEQFF. CDR3 sequence (DNA): TGTGCCTGGAGTGTAGGATGGCAGGCCATCTACAATGAGCAGTTCTTC.

Turning to this clone: At one end the junction does not follow the germline gene, possibly because of a read error. The V call is TRBV4-2, the J call TRBJ2-3; 11 nucleotides agree with TRBD2. Germline V gene lookup returns CDR1 LGHNA and CDR2 YNFKEQ. The CDR3 contains 21 residues. The CDR3 DNA sequence: TGTGCCAGCAGACAAGAGGGGGTAGCGGGAGGGGTAAAAGAGAGGACAGATACGCAGTATTTT. Translating gives CASRQEGVAGGVKERTDTQYF.

A single count supports this clone. The rearrangement uses TRBV19 and TRBJ1-1; D is undetermined. The CDR3 length is 13 residues. V lost 5 bases to trimming and J lost 3 bases, with 10 bases between them. Germline V gene lookup returns CDR1 LNHDA and CDR2 SQIVND (reference sequence). CDR3 DNA sequence: TGTGCCAGTAGTCGCCGTCTTGACACTGAAGCTTTCTTT. This gives the protein CASSRRLDTEAFF.

The rearrangement links TRBV6-1 to TRBJ2-1, with 9 nucleotides matching TRBD2. V shed 4 bases and J 4 bases; nucleotides not matched to a gene: 11. CDR3 length equals 17 residues. From germline, CDR1 is MNHNS and CDR2 SASEGT. CDR3 in DNA: TGTGCCAGCAGTGTGCTGGCGGGAGGGGAGGCATACAATGAGCAGTTCTTC. This sequence encodes CASSVLAGGEAYNEQFF.

This chain links TRBV29-1 with TRBJ1-3, with unresolved D. V was shortened by 4 bases and J by 0 bases, with 4 bases between the two germline ends. The CDR3 is made up of 12 amino acids. Germline V gene sequence: CDR1 SQVTM, CDR2 ANQGSEA. The CDR3 reads CSVVISGNTIYF. CDR3 bases: TGCAGCGTTGTGATCTCTGGAAACACCATATATTTT.

This rearrangement joins TRBV7-9 to TRBJ2-7; either TRBD1 or TRBD2 may fit D (5 bases each). Looked up from germline, CDR1 is SEHNR and CDR2 is FQNEAQ (reference sequence). Trimming took off 5 bases at V and 1 base at J, with 12 bases between the two ends. The CDR3 length is 14 residues. CDR3 in DNA: TGTGCCAGCAGCCCCCGGGGCAGTTCCTACGAGCAGTACTTC. It encodes CASSPRGSSYEQYF.

The chain links TRBV18 to TRBJ2-7; D uncertain. V dropped 0 bases and J dropped 0 bases, with 9 bases sitting between them. Germline V gene sequence: CDR1 KGHSH, CDR2 LQKENI. The CDR3 is 15 amino acids. CDR3 protein: CASSPPNPGSYEQYF. In DNA, the CDR3 is TGTGCCAGCTCACCACCCAATCCTGGCTCCTACGAGCAGTACTTC.

The CDR3 bases are TGCGCCAGCAGCCAAGCGAGGCCCCTTTTCGGGCAGTATTTT. Translating it yields CASSQARPLFGQYF. The chain combines TRBV4-1 with TRBJ2-3; no clear D gene. This CDR3 comprises 14 residues. From germline, CDR1 is MGHRA and CDR2 YSYEKL. The V end was cut by 1 base, the J end by 11 bases, with 16 bases between.

The chain employs TRBV5-1 and TRBJ1-1, with a tentative D call TRBD1 (5 bases). The CDR3 has 14 residues. Looked up from germline, CDR1 is SGHRS and CDR2 is YFSETQ. The V and J ends lost 4 bases and 5 bases respectively, with 15 bases between them. The CDR3 is CASSQGDGGTEAFF. CDR3 DNA: TGCGCCAGCAGCCAAGGAGACGGGGGGACTGAAGCTTTCTTT.

The V call is TRBV10-3, the J call TRBJ2-7; D possibly corresponds to TRBD1 (6 bases). Germline V gene sequence: CDR1 ENHRY, CDR2 SYGVKD. The CDR3 extends over 13 amino acids. With 6 bases removed from V and 4 bases from J, the gap between germline ends came to 13 bases. For the CDR3, the DNA is TGTGCCATCAGCGTAACAGGGCTGTACGAGCAGTACTTC. Amino acids: CAISVTGLYEQYF.

CDR3: CAIWGGYTEAFF. The CDR3, as DNA: TGTGCCATCTGGGGGGGGTACACTGAAGCTTTCTTT. The chain joins TRBV14 to TRBJ1-1; D is possibly TRBD1 (5 bases). The CDR3 length is 12 residues. The germline V gene encodes CDR1 SGHDN and CDR2 FVKESK. The germline V and J ends were trimmed by 10 bases and 3 bases, with 12 bases remaining between them. Variable domain in full (rest from reference TRBV14 and TRBJ1-1): EAGVTQFPSHSVIEKGQTVTLRCDPISGHDNLYWYRRVMGKEIKFLLHFVKESKQDESGMPNNRFLAERTGGTYSTLKVQPAELEDSGVYFCAIWGGYTEAFFGQGTRLTVV.